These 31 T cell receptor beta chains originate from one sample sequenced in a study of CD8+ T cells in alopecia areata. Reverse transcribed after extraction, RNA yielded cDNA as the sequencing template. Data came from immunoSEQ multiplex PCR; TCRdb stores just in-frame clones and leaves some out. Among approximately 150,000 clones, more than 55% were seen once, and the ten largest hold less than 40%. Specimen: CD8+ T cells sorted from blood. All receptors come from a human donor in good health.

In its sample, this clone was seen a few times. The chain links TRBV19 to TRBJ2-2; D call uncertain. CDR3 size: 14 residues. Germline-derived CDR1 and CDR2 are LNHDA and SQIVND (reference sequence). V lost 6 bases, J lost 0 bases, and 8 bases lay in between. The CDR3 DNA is TGTGCCAGTAGAGAACTTTCGAACACCGGGGAGCTGTTTTTT. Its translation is CASRELSNTGELFF.

CDR3 in amino acids: CSAATGSSYEQYF. In DNA, the CDR3 is TGCAGCGCCGCGACAGGGAGCTCCTACGAGCAGTACTTC. This sequence joins TRBV29-1 and TRBJ2-7, with 7 bases matching TRBD1. The V segment lost 7 bases and the J segment 0 bases; nucleotides outside the gene matches: 6. CDR3 length: 13 residues. The germline V gene encodes CDR1 SQVTM and CDR2 ANQGSEA.

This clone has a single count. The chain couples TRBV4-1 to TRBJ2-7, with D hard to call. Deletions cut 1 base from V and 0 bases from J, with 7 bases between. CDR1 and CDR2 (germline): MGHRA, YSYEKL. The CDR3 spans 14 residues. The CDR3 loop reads CASSQVGSSYEQYF. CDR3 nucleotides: TGCGCCAGCAGCCAAGTCGGCAGCTCCTACGAGCAGTACTTC.

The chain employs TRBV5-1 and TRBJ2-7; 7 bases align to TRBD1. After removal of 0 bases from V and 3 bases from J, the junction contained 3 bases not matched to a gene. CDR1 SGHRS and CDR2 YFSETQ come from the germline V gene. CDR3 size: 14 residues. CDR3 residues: CASSLARTGYEQYF. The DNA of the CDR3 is TGCGCCAGCAGCTTGGCCCGGACAGGCTACGAGCAGTACTTC.

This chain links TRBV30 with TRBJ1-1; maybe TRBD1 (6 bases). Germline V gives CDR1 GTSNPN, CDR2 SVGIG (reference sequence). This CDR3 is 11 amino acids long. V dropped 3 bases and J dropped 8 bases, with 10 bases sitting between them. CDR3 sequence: CAWRDTGEAFF. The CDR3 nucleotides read TGTGCCTGGAGAGATACAGGGGAAGCTTTCTTT.

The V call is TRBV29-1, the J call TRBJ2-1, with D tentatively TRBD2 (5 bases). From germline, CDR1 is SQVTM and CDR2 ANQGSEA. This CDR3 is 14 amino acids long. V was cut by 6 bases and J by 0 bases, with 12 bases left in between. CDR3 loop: CSVGLTDSYNEQFF. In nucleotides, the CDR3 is TGCAGCGTCGGACTGACGGACTCCTACAATGAGCAGTTCTTC.

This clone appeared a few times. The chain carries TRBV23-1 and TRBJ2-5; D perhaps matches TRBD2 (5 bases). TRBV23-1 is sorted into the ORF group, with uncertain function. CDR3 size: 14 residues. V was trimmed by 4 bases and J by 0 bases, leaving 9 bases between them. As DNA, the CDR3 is TGCGCCAGCAGTCTAGCGCAAAACCAAGAGACCCAGTACTTC. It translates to CASSLAQNQETQYF.

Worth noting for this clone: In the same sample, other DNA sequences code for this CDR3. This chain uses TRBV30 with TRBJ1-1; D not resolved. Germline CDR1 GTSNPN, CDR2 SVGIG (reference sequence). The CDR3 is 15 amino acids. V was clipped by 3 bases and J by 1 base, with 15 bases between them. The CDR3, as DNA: TGTGCCTGGAGCCCGCCGGACCGGGCGAACACTGAAGCTTTCTTT. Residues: CAWSPPDRANTEAFF. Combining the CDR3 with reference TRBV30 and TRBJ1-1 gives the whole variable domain SQTIHQWPATLVQPVGSPLSLECTVEGTSNPNLYWYRQAAGRGLQLLFYSVGIGQISSEVPQNLSASRPQDRQFILSSKKLLLSDSGFYLCAWSPPDRANTEAFFGQGTRLTVV.

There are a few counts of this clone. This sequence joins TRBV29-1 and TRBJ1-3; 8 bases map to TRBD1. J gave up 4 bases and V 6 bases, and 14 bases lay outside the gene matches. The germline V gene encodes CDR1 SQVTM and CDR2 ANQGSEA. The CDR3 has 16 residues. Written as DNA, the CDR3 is TGCAGCGTACTGGTCCGAGGACAGGGAAGCGGAAACACCATATATTTT. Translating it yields CSVLVRGQGSGNTIYF.

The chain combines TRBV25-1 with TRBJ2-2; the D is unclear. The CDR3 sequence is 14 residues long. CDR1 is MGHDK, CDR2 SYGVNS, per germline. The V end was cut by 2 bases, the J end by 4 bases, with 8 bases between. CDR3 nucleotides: TGTGCCAGCAGTGAAAAAGGGCGCACCGGGGAGCTGTTTTTT. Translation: CASSEKGRTGELFF.

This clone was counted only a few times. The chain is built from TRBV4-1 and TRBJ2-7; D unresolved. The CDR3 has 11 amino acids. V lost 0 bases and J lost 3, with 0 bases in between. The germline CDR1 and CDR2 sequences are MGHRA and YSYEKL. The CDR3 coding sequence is TGCGCCAGCAGCCAAGACTACGAGCAGTACTTC. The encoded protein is CASSQDYEQYF.

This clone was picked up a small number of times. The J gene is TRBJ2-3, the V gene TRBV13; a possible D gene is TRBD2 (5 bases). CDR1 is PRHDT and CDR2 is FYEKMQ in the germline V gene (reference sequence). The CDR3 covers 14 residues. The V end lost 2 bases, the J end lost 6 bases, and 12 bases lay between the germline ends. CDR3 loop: CASSLRGEQDTQYF. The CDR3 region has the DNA TGTGCCAGCAGCTTACGGGGTGAGCAGGATACGCAGTATTTT.

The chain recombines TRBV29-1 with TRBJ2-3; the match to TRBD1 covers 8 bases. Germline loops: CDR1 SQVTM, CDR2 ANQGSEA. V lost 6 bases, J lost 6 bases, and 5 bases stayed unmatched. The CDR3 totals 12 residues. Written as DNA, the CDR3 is TGCAGCGTCCAGGGGGCGTGGGATACGCAGTATTTT. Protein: CSVQGAWDTQYF.

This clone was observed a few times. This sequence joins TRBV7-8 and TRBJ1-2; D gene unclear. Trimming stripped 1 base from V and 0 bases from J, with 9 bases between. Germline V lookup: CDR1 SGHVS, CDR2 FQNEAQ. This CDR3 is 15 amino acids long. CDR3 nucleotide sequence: TGTGCCAGCAGCTTAGAGCTGGGAACTAACTATGGCTACACCTTC. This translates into CASSLELGTNYGYTF. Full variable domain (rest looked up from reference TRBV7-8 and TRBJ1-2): GAGVSQSPRYKVAKRGQDVALRCDPISGHVSLFWYQQALGQGPEFLTYFQNEAQLDKSGLPSDRFFAERPEGSVSTLKIQRTQQEDSAVYLCASSLELGTNYGYTFGSGTRLTVV.

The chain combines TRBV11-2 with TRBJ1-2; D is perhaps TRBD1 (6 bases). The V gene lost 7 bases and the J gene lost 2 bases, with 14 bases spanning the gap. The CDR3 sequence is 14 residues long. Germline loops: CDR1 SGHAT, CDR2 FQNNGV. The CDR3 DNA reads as TGTGCCAGCACCATAGGGGGGCTGAACTATGGCTACACCTTC. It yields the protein CASTIGGLNYGYTF.

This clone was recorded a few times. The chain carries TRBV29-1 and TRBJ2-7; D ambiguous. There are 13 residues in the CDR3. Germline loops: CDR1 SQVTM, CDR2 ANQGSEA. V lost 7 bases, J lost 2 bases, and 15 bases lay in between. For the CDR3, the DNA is TGCAGCGCCCGAGGAAGGTCGACCTACGAGCAGTACTTC. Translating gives CSARGRSTYEQYF.

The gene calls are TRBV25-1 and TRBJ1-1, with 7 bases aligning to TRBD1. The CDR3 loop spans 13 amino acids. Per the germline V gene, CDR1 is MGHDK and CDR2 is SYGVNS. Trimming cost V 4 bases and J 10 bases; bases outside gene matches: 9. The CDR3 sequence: CASSGWGYRGAFF. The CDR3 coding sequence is TGTGCCAGCAGTGGTTGGGGCTACAGGGGAGCTTTCTTT.

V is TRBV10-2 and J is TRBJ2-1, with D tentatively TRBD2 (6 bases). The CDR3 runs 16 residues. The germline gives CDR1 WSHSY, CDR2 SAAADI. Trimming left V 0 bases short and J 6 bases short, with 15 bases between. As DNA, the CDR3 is TGCGCCAGCAGTGAGTCGCTAGCGCCCTTATCCAATGAGCAGTTCTTC. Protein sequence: CASSESLAPLSNEQFF.

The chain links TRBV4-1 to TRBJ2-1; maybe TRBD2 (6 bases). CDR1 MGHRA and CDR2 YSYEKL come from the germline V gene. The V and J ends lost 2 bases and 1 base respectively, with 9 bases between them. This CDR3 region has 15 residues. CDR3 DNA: TGCGCCAGCAGCCAACCGGGACTGTCCTACAATGAGCAGTTCTTC. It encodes CASSQPGLSYNEQFF.

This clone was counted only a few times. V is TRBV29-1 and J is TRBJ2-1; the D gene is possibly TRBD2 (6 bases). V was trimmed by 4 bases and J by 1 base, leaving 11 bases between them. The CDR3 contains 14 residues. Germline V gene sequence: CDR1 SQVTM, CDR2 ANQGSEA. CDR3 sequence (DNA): TGCAGCGTTGTGACGGGAGAGTCCTACAATGAGCAGTTCTTC. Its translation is CSVVTGESYNEQFF.

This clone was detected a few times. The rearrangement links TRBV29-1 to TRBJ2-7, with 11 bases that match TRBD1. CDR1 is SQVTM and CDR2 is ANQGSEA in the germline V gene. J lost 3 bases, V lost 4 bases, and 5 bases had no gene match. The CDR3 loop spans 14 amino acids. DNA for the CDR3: TGCAGCGTTGGGACCGGGACAGGGGGCTACGAGCAGTACTTC. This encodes CSVGTGTGGYEQYF.

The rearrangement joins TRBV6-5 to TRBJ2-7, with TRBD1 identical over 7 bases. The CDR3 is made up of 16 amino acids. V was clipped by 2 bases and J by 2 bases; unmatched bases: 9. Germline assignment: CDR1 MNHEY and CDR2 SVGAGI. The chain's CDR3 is CASSYDKTGTAYEQYF. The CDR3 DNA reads TGTGCCAGCAGTTACGACAAAACCGGGACAGCCTACGAGCAGTACTTC.

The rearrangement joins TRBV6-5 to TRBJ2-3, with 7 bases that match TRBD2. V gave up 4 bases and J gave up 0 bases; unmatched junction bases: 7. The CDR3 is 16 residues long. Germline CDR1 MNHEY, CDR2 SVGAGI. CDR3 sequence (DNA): TGTGCCAGCAGTTCCGGAGCGGGACCGAGCACAGATACGCAGTATTTT. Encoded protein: CASSSGAGPSTDTQYF.

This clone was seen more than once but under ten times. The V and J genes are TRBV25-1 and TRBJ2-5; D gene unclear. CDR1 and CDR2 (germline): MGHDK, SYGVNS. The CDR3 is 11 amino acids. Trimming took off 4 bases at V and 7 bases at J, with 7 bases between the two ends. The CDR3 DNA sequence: TGTGCCAGCAGTGTTCTTGGGACCCAGTACTTC. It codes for CASSVLGTQYF.

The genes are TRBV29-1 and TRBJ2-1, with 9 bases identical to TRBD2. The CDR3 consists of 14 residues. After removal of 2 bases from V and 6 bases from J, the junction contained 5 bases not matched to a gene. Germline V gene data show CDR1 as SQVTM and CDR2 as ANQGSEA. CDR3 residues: CSVELAGSGNEQFF. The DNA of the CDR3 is TGCAGCGTTGAACTAGCGGGAAGCGGCAATGAGCAGTTCTTC.

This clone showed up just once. The CDR3 DNA sequence: TGCAGTGCTCCCAACACTGAAGCTTTCTTT. Translated, it gives CSAPNTEAFF. This chain connects TRBV20-1 to TRBJ1-1; no firm D call. The ends were cut back, 5 bases at V and 2 bases at J, with 3 bases in the middle. Germline-derived CDR1 and CDR2 are DFQATT and SNEGSKA (reference sequence). The CDR3 runs to 10 residues.

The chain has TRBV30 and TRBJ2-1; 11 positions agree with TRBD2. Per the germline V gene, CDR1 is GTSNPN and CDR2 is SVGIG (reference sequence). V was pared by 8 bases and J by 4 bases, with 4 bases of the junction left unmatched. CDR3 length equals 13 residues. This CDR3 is CAQTSGGYNEQFF. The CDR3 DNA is TGTGCCCAAACTAGCGGGGGTTACAATGAGCAGTTCTTC.

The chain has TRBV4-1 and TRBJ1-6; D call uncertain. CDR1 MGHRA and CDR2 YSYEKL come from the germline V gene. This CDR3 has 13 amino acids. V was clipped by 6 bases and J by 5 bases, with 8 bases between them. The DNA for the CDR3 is TGCGCCAGCAGGGGCTGGGATAATTCACCCCTCCACTTT. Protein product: CASRGWDNSPLHF.

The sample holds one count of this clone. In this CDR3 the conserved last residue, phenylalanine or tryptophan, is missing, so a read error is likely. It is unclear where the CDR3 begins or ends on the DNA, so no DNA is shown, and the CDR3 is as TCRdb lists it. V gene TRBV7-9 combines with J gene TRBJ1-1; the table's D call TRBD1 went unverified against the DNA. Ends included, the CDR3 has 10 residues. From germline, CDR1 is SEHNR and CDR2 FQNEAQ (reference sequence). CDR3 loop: CASSPPGTVL.

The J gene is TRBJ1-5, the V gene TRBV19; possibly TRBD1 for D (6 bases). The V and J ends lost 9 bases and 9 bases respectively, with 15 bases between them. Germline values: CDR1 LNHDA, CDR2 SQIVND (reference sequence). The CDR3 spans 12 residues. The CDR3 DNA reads TGTGCCAGCACGGACAGCGGTTGGCCCCAGCATTTT. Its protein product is CASTDSGWPQHF.

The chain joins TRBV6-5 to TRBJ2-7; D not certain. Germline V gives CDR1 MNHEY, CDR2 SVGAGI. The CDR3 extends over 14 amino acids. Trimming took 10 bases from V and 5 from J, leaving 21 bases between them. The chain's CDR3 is CAIKRHRLGNEQYF. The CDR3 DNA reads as TGTGCCATCAAGAGGCATAGGTTGGGCAACGAGCAGTACTTC.